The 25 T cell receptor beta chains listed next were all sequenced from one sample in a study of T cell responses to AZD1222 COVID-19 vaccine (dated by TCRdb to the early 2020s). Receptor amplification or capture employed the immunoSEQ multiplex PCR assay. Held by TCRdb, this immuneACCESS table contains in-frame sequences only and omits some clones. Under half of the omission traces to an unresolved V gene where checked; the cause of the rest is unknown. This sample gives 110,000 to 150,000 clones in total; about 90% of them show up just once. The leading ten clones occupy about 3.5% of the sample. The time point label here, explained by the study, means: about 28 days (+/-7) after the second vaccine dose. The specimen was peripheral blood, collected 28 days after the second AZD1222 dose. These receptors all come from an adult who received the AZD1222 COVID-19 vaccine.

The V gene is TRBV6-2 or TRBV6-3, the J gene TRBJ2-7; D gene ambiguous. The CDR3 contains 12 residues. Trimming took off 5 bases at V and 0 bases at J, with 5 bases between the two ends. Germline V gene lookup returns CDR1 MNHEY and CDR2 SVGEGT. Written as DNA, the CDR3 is TGTGCCAGCAGTCTGAGCTCCTACGAGCAGTACTTC. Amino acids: CASSLSSYEQYF.

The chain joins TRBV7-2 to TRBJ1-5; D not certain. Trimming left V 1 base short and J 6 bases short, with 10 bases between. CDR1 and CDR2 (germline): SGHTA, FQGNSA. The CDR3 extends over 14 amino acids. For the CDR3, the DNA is TGTGCCAGCAGCTTAGGGCGGTCGGGTCAGCCCCAGCATTTT. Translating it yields CASSLGRSGQPQHF.

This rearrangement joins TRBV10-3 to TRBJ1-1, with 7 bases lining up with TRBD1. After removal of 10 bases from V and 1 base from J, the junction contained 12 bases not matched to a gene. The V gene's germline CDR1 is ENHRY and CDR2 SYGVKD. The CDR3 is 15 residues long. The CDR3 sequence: CASRGGSEGNTEAFF. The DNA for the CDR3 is TGTGCCAGCAGGGGGGGGTCGGAGGGGAACACTGAAGCTTTCTTT.

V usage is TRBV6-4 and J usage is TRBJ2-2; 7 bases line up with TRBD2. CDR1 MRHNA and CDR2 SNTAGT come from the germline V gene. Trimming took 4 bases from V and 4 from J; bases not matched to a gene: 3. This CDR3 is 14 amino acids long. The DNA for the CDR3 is TGTGCCAGCAGTGCGAGCGGGGCCACCGGGGAGCTGTTTTTT. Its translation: CASSASGATGELFF.

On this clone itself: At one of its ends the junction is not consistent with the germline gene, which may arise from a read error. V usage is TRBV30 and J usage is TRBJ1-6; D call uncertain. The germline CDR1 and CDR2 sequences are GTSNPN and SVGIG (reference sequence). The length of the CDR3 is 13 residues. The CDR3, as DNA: TGTGCCTGGACCGCTAAGGATAAGTCACCCCTCCACTTT. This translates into CAWTAKDKSPLHF.

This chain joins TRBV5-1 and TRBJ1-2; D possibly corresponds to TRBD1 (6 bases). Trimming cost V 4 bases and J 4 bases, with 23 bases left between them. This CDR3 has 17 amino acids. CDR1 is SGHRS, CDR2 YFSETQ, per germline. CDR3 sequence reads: CASSLEQGRLGIYGYTF. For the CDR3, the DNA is TGCGCCAGCAGCCTTGAACAGGGACGGTTGGGAATCTATGGCTACACCTTC. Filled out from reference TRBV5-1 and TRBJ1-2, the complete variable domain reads KAGVTQTPRYLIKTRGQQVTLSCSPISGHRSVSWYQQTPGQGLQFLFEYFSETQRNKGNFPGRFSGRQFSNSRSEMNVSTLELGDSALYLCASSLEQGRLGIYGYTFGSGTRLTVV.

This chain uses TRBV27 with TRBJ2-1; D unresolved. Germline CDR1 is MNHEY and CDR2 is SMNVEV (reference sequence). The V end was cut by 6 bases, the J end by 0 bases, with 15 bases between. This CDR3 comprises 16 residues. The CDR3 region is CASRQALSPSYNEQFF. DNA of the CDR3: TGTGCCAGCAGGCAAGCCTTAAGCCCCTCCTACAATGAGCAGTTCTTC.

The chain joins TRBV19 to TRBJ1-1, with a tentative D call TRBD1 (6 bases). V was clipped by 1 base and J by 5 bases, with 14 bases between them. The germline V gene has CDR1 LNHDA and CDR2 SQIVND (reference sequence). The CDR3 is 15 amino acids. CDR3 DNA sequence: TGTGCCAGTAGTATAGCCTCCCAAGGGGGTACTGAAGCTTTCTTT. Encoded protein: CASSIASQGGTEAFF.

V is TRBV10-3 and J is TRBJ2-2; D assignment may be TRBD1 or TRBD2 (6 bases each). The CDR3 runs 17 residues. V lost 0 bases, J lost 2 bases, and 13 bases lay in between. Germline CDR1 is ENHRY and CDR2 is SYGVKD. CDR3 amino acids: CAISESKGGHNTGELFF. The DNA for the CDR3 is TGTGCCATCAGTGAGTCGAAGGGGGGACACAACACCGGGGAGCTGTTTTTT.

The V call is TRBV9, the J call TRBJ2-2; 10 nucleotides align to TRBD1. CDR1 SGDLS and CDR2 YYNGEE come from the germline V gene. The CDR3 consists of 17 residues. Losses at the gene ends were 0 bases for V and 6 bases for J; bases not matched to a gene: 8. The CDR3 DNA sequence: TGTGCCAGCAGCGTAGCCCCGGGACAGGGGCGGGCCGGGGAGCTGTTTTTT. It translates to CASSVAPGQGRAGELFF.

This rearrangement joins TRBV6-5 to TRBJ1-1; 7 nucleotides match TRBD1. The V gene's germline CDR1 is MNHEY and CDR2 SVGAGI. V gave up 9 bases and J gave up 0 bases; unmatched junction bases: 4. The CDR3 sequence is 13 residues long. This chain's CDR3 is CASKGGLNTEAFF. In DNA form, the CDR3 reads TGTGCCAGTAAAGGGGGCTTGAACACTGAAGCTTTCTTT.

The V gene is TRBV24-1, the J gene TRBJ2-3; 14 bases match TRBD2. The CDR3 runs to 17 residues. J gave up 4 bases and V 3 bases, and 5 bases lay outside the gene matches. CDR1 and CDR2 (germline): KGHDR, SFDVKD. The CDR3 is CATSDHLTSGRADTQYF. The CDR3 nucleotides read TGTGCCACCAGTGATCACCTGACTAGCGGGAGGGCAGATACGCAGTATTTT.

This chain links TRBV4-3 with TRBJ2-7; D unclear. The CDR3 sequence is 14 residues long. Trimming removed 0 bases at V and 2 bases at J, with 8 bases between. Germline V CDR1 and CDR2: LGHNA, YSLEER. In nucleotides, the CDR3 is TGCGCCAGCAGCCAAGATAGAGCGACCTACGAGCAGTACTTC. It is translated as CASSQDRATYEQYF.

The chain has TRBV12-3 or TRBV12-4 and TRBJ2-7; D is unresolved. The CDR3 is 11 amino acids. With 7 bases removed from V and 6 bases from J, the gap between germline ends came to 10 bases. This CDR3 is CASTPRLEQYF. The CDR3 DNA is TGTGCCAGCACCCCCCGACTCGAGCAGTACTTC.

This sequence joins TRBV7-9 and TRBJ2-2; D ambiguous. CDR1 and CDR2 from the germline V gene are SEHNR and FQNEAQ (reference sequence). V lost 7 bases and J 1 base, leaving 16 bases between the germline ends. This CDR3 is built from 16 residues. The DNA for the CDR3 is TGTGCCAGCACCCCGGTCGGCCAGGAGAACACCGGGGAGCTGTTTTTT. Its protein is CASTPVGQENTGELFF.

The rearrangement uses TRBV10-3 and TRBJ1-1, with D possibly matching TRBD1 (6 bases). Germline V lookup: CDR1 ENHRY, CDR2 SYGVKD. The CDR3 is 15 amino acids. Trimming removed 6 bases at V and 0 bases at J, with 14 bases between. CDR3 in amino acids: CAISAGVGLNTEAFF. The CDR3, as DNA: TGTGCCATCAGCGCAGGGGTTGGTTTGAACACTGAAGCTTTCTTT.

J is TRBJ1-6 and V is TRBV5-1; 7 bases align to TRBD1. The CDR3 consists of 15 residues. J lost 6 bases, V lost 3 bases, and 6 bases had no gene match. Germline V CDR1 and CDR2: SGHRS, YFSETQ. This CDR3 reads CASSWRDRSNSPLHF. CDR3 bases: TGCGCCAGCAGCTGGCGGGACAGAAGTAATTCACCCCTCCACTTT.

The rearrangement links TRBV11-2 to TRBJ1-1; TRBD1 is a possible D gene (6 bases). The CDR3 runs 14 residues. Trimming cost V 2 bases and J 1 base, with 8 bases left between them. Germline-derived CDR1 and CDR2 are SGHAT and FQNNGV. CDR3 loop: CASSLTGQNTEAFF. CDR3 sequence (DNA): TGTGCCAGCAGCTTAACGGGACAGAACACTGAAGCTTTCTTT.

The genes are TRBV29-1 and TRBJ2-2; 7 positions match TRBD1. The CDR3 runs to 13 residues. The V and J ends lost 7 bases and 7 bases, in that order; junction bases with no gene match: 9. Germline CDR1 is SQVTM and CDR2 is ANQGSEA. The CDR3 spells CSAGTAYDGELFF. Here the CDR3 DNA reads TGCAGCGCCGGGACAGCGTATGACGGGGAGCTGTTTTTT.

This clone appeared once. This CDR3 reads CASSAISYEQYF. As DNA, the CDR3 is TGTGCCAGCAGTGCCATCTCCTACGAGCAGTACTTC. The chain carries TRBV25-1 and TRBJ2-7, with D unresolved. This CDR3 has 12 amino acids. Trimming removed 4 bases from V and 0 bases from J, with 4 bases in between. The germline CDR1 and CDR2 sequences are MGHDK and SYGVNS.

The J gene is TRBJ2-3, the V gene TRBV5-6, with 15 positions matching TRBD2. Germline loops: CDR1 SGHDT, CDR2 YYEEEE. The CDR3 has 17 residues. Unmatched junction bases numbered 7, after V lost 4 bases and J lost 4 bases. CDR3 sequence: CASSTGLAGGFADTQYF. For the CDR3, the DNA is TGTGCCAGCAGCACAGGACTAGCGGGAGGGTTTGCAGATACGCAGTATTTT. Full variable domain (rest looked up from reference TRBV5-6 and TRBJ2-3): DAGVTQSPTHLIKTRGQQVTLRCSPKSGHDTVSWYQQALGQGPQFIFQYYEEEERQRGNFPDRFSGHQFPNYSSELNVNALLLGDSALYLCASSTGLAGGFADTQYFGPGTRLTVL.

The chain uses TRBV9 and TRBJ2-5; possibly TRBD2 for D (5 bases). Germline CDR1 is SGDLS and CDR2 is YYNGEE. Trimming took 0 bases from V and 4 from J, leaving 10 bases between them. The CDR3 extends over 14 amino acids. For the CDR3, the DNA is TGTGCCAGCAGCGTAGACTACGGGGTAGAGACCCAGTACTTC. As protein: CASSVDYGVETQYF.

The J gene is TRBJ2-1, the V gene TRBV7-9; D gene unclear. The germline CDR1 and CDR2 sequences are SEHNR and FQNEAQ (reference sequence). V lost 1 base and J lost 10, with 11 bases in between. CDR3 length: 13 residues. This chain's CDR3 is CASSLDSNVEQFF. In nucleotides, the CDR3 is TGTGCCAGCAGCTTAGACTCCAATGTAGAGCAGTTCTTC.

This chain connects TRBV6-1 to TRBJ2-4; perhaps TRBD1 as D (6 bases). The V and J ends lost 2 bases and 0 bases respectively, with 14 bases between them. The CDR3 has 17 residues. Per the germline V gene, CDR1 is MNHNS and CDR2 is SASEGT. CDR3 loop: CASSESRGWGAKNIQYF. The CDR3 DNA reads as TGTGCCAGCAGTGAATCCAGGGGTTGGGGAGCCAAAAACATTCAGTACTTC.

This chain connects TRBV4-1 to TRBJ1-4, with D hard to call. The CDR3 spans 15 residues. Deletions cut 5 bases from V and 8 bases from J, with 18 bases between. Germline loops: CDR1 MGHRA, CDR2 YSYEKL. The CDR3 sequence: CASSGPGLALEKLFF. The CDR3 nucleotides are TGCGCCAGCAGCGGCCCCGGGCTTGCGTTGGAAAAACTGTTTTTT.